Included here is one T cell receptor (beta chain) sequence, with context. The source of the sample is a study of blood T cell repertoires in COVID-19. Study-level information: Collection of acute and convalescent COVID-19 samples took place in the United States, Italy and Spain. Sources were T cells, B-cell-depleted T cells, or PBMCs; the material itself was cDNA or gDNA.

The germline V gene encodes CDR1 SEHNR and CDR2 FQNEAQ (reference sequence). V lost 3 bases and J lost 1; bases outside the gene matches: 7. CDR3 size: 16 residues. Using immunoSEQ multiplex PCR, the repertoire was profiled, and TCRdb retains in-frame clones only, with some absent. The top ten clones hold 28% of a sample with over 110,000 clones, about 91% of them seen once. J is TRBJ1-2 and V is TRBV7-9; TRBD1 matches 8 bases. The sequence was obtained from a human donor in a cohort sampled during active COVID-19. The sample consisted of peripheral blood. CDR3 coding DNA: TGTGCCAGCAGCTTTACAGGGGGGAGGCTTAACTATGGCTACACCTTC. It encodes CASSFTGGRLNYGYTF.